Sequencing of this T cell receptor beta chain was carried out in a study of PD-L1 blockade in urothelial cancer. Germline V gene sequence: CDR1 LGHNA, CDR2 YSLEER. V lost 4 bases to trimming and J lost 3 bases, with 4 bases between them. CDR3 length: 13 amino acids. The time point denotes: pretreatment peripheral blood. Repertoires were generated with immunoSEQ multiplex PCR, while TCRdb's copy carries only in-frame clones and drops some. The profile covers about 95,000 clones, with around 90% appearing a single time and about 1.6% taken by the ten largest. Sequences were derived from PBMCs, sampled around atezolizumab (anti-PD-L1) treatment. This clonotype was sampled from a man aged 55 to 70 with urothelial cancer. The chain is built from TRBV4-3 and TRBJ1-6; no clear D. As DNA, the CDR3 is TGCGCCAGCAGCCCCAACTATAATTCACCCCTCCACTTT. This codes for CASSPNYNSPLHF.